The 13 T cell receptor beta chains in this list originate from one sample, sequenced in a study of metastatic and nonmetastatic thyroid tumors. There were no patients who had received any treatment before thyroid surgery. TCRdb re-clonotyped the PCR reads through MiXCR. The profile shows roughly 18,000 clones, 34% of them singletons. Sample: tumor tissue. These receptors were obtained from a male donor with papillary thyroid cancer or a benign thyroid nodule (not recorded which). Some clones in this sample may be carry-over from other donors' samples.

The chain combines TRBV11-1 with TRBJ2-3; 13 nucleotides match TRBD2. The CDR3 is 16 residues long. Germline V CDR1 and CDR2: SGHAT, FQDESV (reference sequence). The V gene end was trimmed by 5 bases and the J gene end by 6 bases; junction bases not matched to a gene: 8. CDR3 protein: CASSPRLAGGCDTQYF. CDR3 DNA: TGTGCCAGCAGCCCCAGACTAGCGGGAGGATGCGATACGCAGTATTTT. Complete variable domain (other parts from reference TRBV11-1 and TRBJ2-3): EAEVAQSPRYKITEKSQAVAFWCDPISGHATLYWYRQILGQGPELLVQFQDESVVDDSQLPKDRFSAERLKGVDSTLKIQPAELGDSAMYLCASSPRLAGGCDTQYFGPGTRLTVL.

Concerning this clone: The germline gene is not matched at one end of the junction; a read error may be the cause. The chain links TRBV7-6 to TRBJ2-7, with 8 bases aligning to TRBD1. The CDR3 consists of 16 residues. Germline CDR1 SGHVS, CDR2 FNYEAQ. The CDR3 DNA is TGTGCCAGCAGCTTGATGACGGGACAGGATACCTACGAGGAGTACTTC. It yields the protein CASSLMTGQDTYEEYF.

In its sample, this clone was seen a few times. This chain connects TRBV6-2 or TRBV6-3 to TRBJ1-1; D gene unclear. This CDR3 region has 13 residues. The germline CDR1 and CDR2 sequences are MNHEY and SVGEGT. Trimming removed 5 bases at V and 1 base at J, with 8 bases between. Written as DNA, the CDR3 is TGTGCCAGCAGTCCTCGTGAGAACACTGAAGCTTTCTTT. Translation gives CASSPRENTEAFF.

The chain links TRBV5-1 to TRBJ1-2; D is possibly TRBD1 (6 bases). This CDR3 spans 13 amino acids. Trimming shortened V by 2 bases and J by 6 bases, and 11 bases separated the two germline ends. Germline V gene lookup returns CDR1 SGHRS and CDR2 YFSETQ. CDR3 in amino acids: CASSFSEGDGYTF. The CDR3 nucleotides are TGCGCCAGCAGCTTTTCGGAGGGGGATGGCTACACCTTC.

The chain has TRBV20-1 and TRBJ2-1, with TRBD2 matching 14 bases. CDR1 DFQATT and CDR2 SNEGSKA come from the germline V gene (reference sequence). The CDR3 runs 15 residues. V trimming: 6 bases; J trimming: 4 bases; junction bases outside the gene matches: 5. CDR3: CSALRLAGGYNEQFF. The CDR3 DNA is TGCAGTGCACTTCGACTAGCGGGAGGGTACAATGAGCAGTTCTTC.

This chain uses TRBV5-1 with TRBJ2-7; 8 bases align to TRBD2. The CDR3 sequence is 17 residues long. V trimming: 0 bases; J trimming: 0 bases; junction bases outside the gene matches: 8. Germline assignment: CDR1 SGHRS and CDR2 YFSETQ. The CDR3 region has the DNA TGCGCCAGCAGCTTGGACCCTGGAAGCGGGAGCTCCTACGAGCAGTACTTC. Translating it yields CASSLDPGSGSSYEQYF.

By proportion, this clone is medium-sized (0.01 to 0.1%). This chain connects TRBV30 to TRBJ2-7, with D unresolved. CDR1 and CDR2 from the germline V gene are GTSNPN and SVGIG (reference sequence). Trimming cost V 0 bases and J 6 bases, with 9 bases left between them. The CDR3 is made up of 12 amino acids. CDR3 amino acids: CAWSVSGPEQYF. The CDR3 bases are TGTGCCTGGAGTGTATCCGGGCCCGAGCAGTACTTC.

This clone showed up just a few times. This chain joins TRBV27 and TRBJ2-2; D remains unclear. There are 13 residues in the CDR3. The germline V gene encodes CDR1 MNHEY and CDR2 SMNVEV (reference sequence). V lost 3 bases to trimming and J lost 14 bases, with 16 bases between them. Here the CDR3 DNA reads TGTGCCAGCAGTTTCCAGGTCACCGGGTATCTGTTTTTT. Its protein product is CASSFQVTGYLFF.

This clone came up a few times. A much larger clone differs by one base, so this may be a read error. This specimen includes other DNA sequences encoding the same CDR3. The J gene is TRBJ2-5, the V gene TRBV24-1; 10 bases map to TRBD2. The CDR3 consists of 16 residues. Unmatched junction bases numbered 8, after V lost 4 bases and J lost 4 bases. CDR1 and CDR2 (germline): KGHDR, SFDVKD. In DNA, the CDR3 is TGTGCCACCAGTGAGGGAAGCGGGAGGGCAGGAGAGACCCAGTACTTC. Its translation is CATSEGSGRAGETQYF.

This sequence joins TRBV7-3 and TRBJ1-3; D unresolved. Trimming removed 5 bases from V and 3 bases from J, with 8 bases in between. The CDR3 has 13 residues. Germline CDR1 and CDR2: SGHTA and FQGTGA. CDR3 sequence reads: CASSDRVGNTIYF. The CDR3 DNA reads as TGTGCCAGCAGCGATCGAGTTGGAAACACCATATATTTT.

This rearrangement joins TRBV2 to TRBJ1-5, with 9 bases identical to TRBD1. The CDR3 runs to 14 residues. V lost 5 bases and J lost 5; bases outside the gene matches: 4. Per the germline V gene, CDR1 is SNHLY and CDR2 is FYNNEI. The CDR3 here is CASSSTGGYQPQHF. The CDR3 DNA reads TGTGCCAGCAGTTCGACAGGGGGATATCAGCCCCAGCATTTT.

This clone was picked up many times. The chain carries TRBV30 and TRBJ2-5, with a tentative D call TRBD2 (6 bases). V lost 3 bases and J 4 bases, leaving 18 bases between the germline ends. This CDR3 region has 15 residues. CDR1 and CDR2 from the germline V gene are GTSNPN and SVGIG (reference sequence). The CDR3 DNA reads TGTGCCTGGAGCAACGGCGGGATGGTGGGAGAGACCCAGTACTTC. Amino acids: CAWSNGGMVGETQYF.

This chain connects TRBV3-1 to TRBJ1-3; D gene uncertain. Deletions cut 0 bases from V and 4 bases from J, with 13 bases between. Germline CDR1 and CDR2: LGHDT and YNNKEL (reference sequence). The CDR3 is 16 amino acids. This CDR3 is CASSQEGPKIGNTIYF. As DNA, the CDR3 is TGTGCCAGCAGCCAAGAAGGTCCGAAAATCGGAAACACCATATATTTT.